Below are 10 T cell receptor beta chains sequenced from a single sample in a study of CD8 T cells in ankylosing spondylitis. Each CDR3 protein is one row after TCRdb ran MiXCR on the 5' RACE reads. Among about 240,000 distinct CDR3 sequences listed, 8% to 9% were seen once. Sequencing was performed on blood, either unsorted or a sorted T cell fraction (not recorded which). Every receptor here comes from a female donor with ankylosing spondylitis or in good health (not recorded which).

V and J are TRBV2 and TRBJ2-7; 7 positions agree with TRBD2. Germline V lookup: CDR1 SNHLY, CDR2 FYNNEI. The CDR3 consists of 14 residues. V lost 5 bases, J lost 2 bases, and 6 bases stayed unmatched. The CDR3 reads CASSWASGTYEQYF. DNA of the CDR3: TGTGCCAGCAGTTGGGCTAGCGGAACCTACGAGCAGTACTTC. Full variable domain (remainder filled in from reference TRBV2 and TRBJ2-7): EPEVTQTPSHQVTQMGQEVILRCVPISNHLYFYWYRQILGQKVEFLVSFYNNEISEKSEIFDDQFSVERPDGSNFTLKIRSTKLEDSAMYFCASSWASGTYEQYFGPGTRLTVT.

The table lists this clonotype with many counts. The gene calls are TRBV5-6 and TRBJ2-1; D call uncertain. Germline CDR1 is SGHDT and CDR2 is YYEEEE. V gave up 0 bases and J gave up 9 bases, with 7 bases separating them. The CDR3 has 12 residues. The CDR3, as DNA: TGTGCCAGCAGCTTGGTGGTAAGTGAGCAGTTCTTC. Translation gives CASSLVVSEQFF.

This clonotype came up a few times. The chain combines TRBV12-5 with TRBJ1-3; D unclear. CDR3 length: 13 residues. CDR1 is LGHNT, CDR2 FRNRAP, per germline. V was trimmed by 2 bases and J by 4 bases, leaving 6 bases between them. CDR3 sequence (DNA): TGTGCTAGTGGTTTGTCTGCGGGAAACACCATATATTTT. As protein: CASGLSAGNTIYF.

This clonotype was recorded many times. J is TRBJ2-2 and V is TRBV5-1, with D hard to call. There are 14 residues in the CDR3. From germline, CDR1 is SGHRS and CDR2 YFSETQ. The germline V and J ends were trimmed by 0 bases and 0 bases, with 3 bases remaining between them. The CDR3 region has the DNA TGCGCCAGCAGCTTGGCTTCGAACACCGGGGAGCTGTTTTTT. Translating it yields CASSLASNTGELFF.

The rearrangement uses TRBV29-1 and TRBJ2-5; TRBD1 matches 9 bases. CDR3 length: 13 amino acids. Germline lookup yields CDR1 SQVTM and CDR2 ANQGSEA. The J segment lost 1 base and the V segment lost 7 bases, leaving 4 bases of the junction unmatched. CDR3 nucleotide sequence: TGCAGCGCCCGGGACAGGGTCCAAGAGACCCAGTACTTC. Amino acids: CSARDRVQETQYF.

This clonotype was found many times. V is TRBV20-1 and J is TRBJ2-1; TRBD2 matches at 10 bases. Unmatched junction bases numbered 6, after V lost 1 base and J lost 0 bases. Germline CDR1 is DFQATT and CDR2 is SNEGSKA (reference sequence). The CDR3 spans 17 residues. The CDR3 DNA reads TGCAGTGCTAGAGGTCGAGCGGGAGGGGGCTCCTACAATGAGCAGTTCTTC. It translates to CSARGRAGGGSYNEQFF.

This clonotype came up many times. The gene calls are TRBV7-9 and TRBJ2-5; the D gene is possibly TRBD2 (6 bases). From germline, CDR1 is SEHNR and CDR2 FQNEAQ (reference sequence). The CDR3 covers 15 residues. The V end was cut by 4 bases, the J end by 4 bases, with 16 bases between. The CDR3 region has the DNA TGTGCCAGCAGCTACCCAAACGTAGCGGTAGAGACCCAGTACTTC. This sequence encodes CASSYPNVAVETQYF.

There are many counts of this clonotype. CDR3 DNA: TGTGCCAGCAGCGTAGCTTCCAATGAGCAGTTCTTC. Its protein product is CASSVASNEQFF. The chain is built from TRBV9 and TRBJ2-1; no reliable D call. Germline CDR1 is SGDLS and CDR2 is YYNGEE. CDR3 length: 12 residues. Trimming cost V 0 bases and J 6 bases, with 4 bases left between them.

This clonotype was seen many times. The J gene is TRBJ2-3, the V gene TRBV4-3, with D hard to call. The germline V gene encodes CDR1 LGHNA and CDR2 YSLEER. The V end was cut by 2 bases, the J end by 3 bases, with 12 bases between. There are 15 residues in the CDR3. The CDR3 DNA sequence: TGCGCCAGCAGCCAACAACTCTTTGGGACAGATACGCAGTATTTT. Protein: CASSQQLFGTDTQYF.

This clonotype has a count of ten or more. This chain uses TRBV5-1 with TRBJ2-1, with 8 bases identical to TRBD2. The length of the CDR3 is 16 residues. Germline lookup yields CDR1 SGHRS and CDR2 YFSETQ. The V segment lost 4 bases and the J segment 1 base; nucleotides outside the gene matches: 7. The CDR3 DNA sequence: TGCGCCAGCAGCCTCACCCCGGGGGGGTCCTACAATGAGCAGTTCTTC. This codes for CASSLTPGGSYNEQFF.